The 19 T cell receptor beta chains presented below share a single source sample, sequenced in a study of metastatic and nonmetastatic thyroid tumors (dated by TCRdb to about 2020). Before undergoing thyroid surgery, none of the patients had been given any kind of treatment. The library was generated by PCR. Instrument on record: Illumina HiSeq 4000. TCRdb took the public reads, trimmed them with fastp at Q25, ran MiXCR for clone calling and kept in-frame beta chains. In this sample the table shows more than 8,500 clones, roughly a fifth of which occur a single time. The ten top clones hold 17% of the sample. Material for sequencing was adjacent normal tissue. The receptor source for this set is a female donor with papillary thyroid cancer or a benign thyroid nodule (not recorded which). Some clones in this sample may be carry-over from other donors' samples.

This clone was seen at least ten times. This chain uses TRBV7-6 with TRBJ2-1; D gene unclear. The germline V gene has CDR1 SGHVS and CDR2 FNYEAQ. The CDR3 is made up of 17 amino acids. The germline V and J ends were trimmed by 5 bases and 8 bases, with 25 bases remaining between them. CDR3 residues: CASSLPRRRASQYEQFF. CDR3 coding DNA: TGTGCCAGCAGCCTCCCTCGACGCCGGGCCTCTCAATATGAGCAGTTCTTC.

At least ten counts were recorded for this clone. The chain links TRBV20-1 to TRBJ2-1; maybe TRBD1 (6 bases). This CDR3 has 14 residues. Trimming stripped 5 bases from V and 0 bases from J, with 11 bases between. Germline CDR1 DFQATT, CDR2 SNEGSKA (reference sequence). The CDR3 DNA is TGCAGTGCTTACGACAGGTCCTCCTACAATGAGCAGTTCTTC. As protein: CSAYDRSSYNEQFF.

The rearrangement uses TRBV28 and TRBJ2-7; D tentatively fits TRBD1 or TRBD2 (5 bases each). The CDR3 loop spans 14 amino acids. V lost 7 bases, J lost 2 bases, and 15 bases lay in between. The germline V gene has CDR1 MDHEN and CDR2 SYDVKM. Here the CDR3 DNA reads TGTGCCAGCACCACCGGGACGGACCCCTACGAGCAGTACTTC. Translation gives CASTTGTDPYEQYF.

V gene TRBV3-1 combines with J gene TRBJ1-2; no clear D. Germline CDR1 reads LGHDT; CDR2 reads YNNKEL (reference sequence). V lost 4 bases and J 1 base, leaving 16 bases between the germline ends. The CDR3 runs 16 residues. The CDR3 nucleotides read TGTGCCAGCAGCCTTGGCCAGATCCGTAATAACTATGGCTACACCTTC. Residues: CASSLGQIRNNYGYTF.

In its sample, this clone was seen many times. The rearrangement uses TRBV4-1 and TRBJ2-5, with 10 bases that match TRBD2. Germline CDR1 is MGHRA and CDR2 is YSYEKL. The CDR3 totals 14 residues. With 6 bases clipped from V and 5 bases from J, the junction kept 6 bases outside the gene matches. DNA for the CDR3: TGCGCCAGCAGTAGACAGCGGGAGGGCGAGACCCAGTACTTC. Protein sequence: CASSRQREGETQYF.

Comment on this clone: This may come from a read error, since a much larger clone is one base off. This same CDR3 is encoded by further DNA sequences in the sample. The CDR3 region is CASGTGGVDNHGYTF. As DNA, the CDR3 is TGTGCCAGTGGGACAGGGGGAGTGGATAACCATGGCTACACCTTC. The chain is built from TRBV28 and TRBJ1-2; 11 bases are shared with TRBD1. Germline CDR1 is MDHEN and CDR2 is SYDVKM. This CDR3 has 15 residues.

The chain recombines TRBV3-1 with TRBJ1-1; D uncertain. This CDR3 spans 12 amino acids. V was trimmed by 3 bases and J by 5 bases, leaving 7 bases between them. Germline V CDR1 and CDR2: LGHDT, YNNKEL (reference sequence). CDR3 bases: TGTGCCAGCAGCCATCGGAGAACTGAAGCTTTCTTT. Translated, it gives CASSHRRTEAFF.

This chain uses TRBV30 with TRBJ2-1; TRBD1 agrees at 9 bases. CDR3 size: 14 residues. Germline-derived CDR1 and CDR2 are GTSNPN and SVGIG (reference sequence). Trimming cost V 4 bases and J 3 bases; bases outside gene matches: 4. Here the CDR3 DNA reads TGTGCCTGGACCGGGACAGGGTACTACAATGAGCAGTTCTTC. Amino acids: CAWTGTGYYNEQFF.

Turning to this clone: One base away lies a much larger clone, so this may be a sequencing read error. This chain connects TRBV20-1 to TRBJ2-2; D may match TRBD1 or TRBD2 (5 bases each). The CDR3 has 11 amino acids. The germline V gene encodes CDR1 DFQATT and CDR2 SNEGSKA (reference sequence). The CDR3 spells CSAGAAGELFF. CDR3 DNA: TGCAGTGCTGGGGCGGCCGGGGAGTTGTTTTTT.

A few counts support this clone. Other DNA sequences in this sample translate to the same CDR3. The rearrangement links TRBV6-1 to TRBJ1-1, with D maybe TRBD1 (5 bases). Germline V lookup: CDR1 MNHNS, CDR2 SASEGT. Trimming cost V 9 bases and J 5 bases, with 22 bases left between them. The CDR3 contains 15 residues. The CDR3 region has the DNA TGTGCCAGTAGCGAGTGGTACTCAGGGTGGACTGAAGCTTTCTTT. This encodes CASSEWYSGWTEAFF.

This clone was counted only a few times. With a much larger clone just one base away, this may be a read error. The chain employs TRBV18 and TRBJ2-5, with a possible D match to TRBD2 (5 bases). The CDR3 consists of 15 residues. CDR1 is KGHSH and CDR2 is LQKENI in the germline V gene. The V gene lost 5 bases and the J gene lost 6 bases, with 19 bases spanning the gap. The CDR3 loop reads CASSADGRRRQTQYF. Here the CDR3 DNA reads TGTGCCAGCTCAGCGGACGGACGTCGGAGGCAGACCCAGTACTTC.

The chain links TRBV7-9 to TRBJ2-1, with D perhaps TRBD2 (6 bases). CDR3 length: 12 amino acids. Germline V gene sequence: CDR1 SEHNR, CDR2 FQNEAQ (reference sequence). Trimming pared 5 bases from V and 5 bases from J, leaving 7 bases between. This CDR3 is CASSRGDNEQFF. The CDR3 DNA reads as TGTGCCAGCAGCCGCGGGGACAATGAGCAGTTCTTC. The full variable domain, its missing parts supplied by reference TRBV7-9 and TRBJ2-1, is DTGVSQNPRHKITKRGQNVTFRCDPISEHNRLYWYRQTLGQGPEFLTYFQNEAQLEKSRLLSDRFSAERPKGSFSTLEIQRTEQGDSAMYLCASSRGDNEQFFGPGTRLTVL.

CDR3 in amino acids: CASIFSRTRGATEAFF. The CDR3 region has the DNA TGCGCCAGCATTTTTAGCCGTACACGGGGAGCTACTGAAGCTTTCTTT. The chain recombines TRBV5-1 with TRBJ1-1; D gene unclear. Looked up from germline, CDR1 is SGHRS and CDR2 is YFSETQ. V was trimmed by 6 bases and J by 5 bases, leaving 23 bases between them. The CDR3 consists of 16 residues.

By sample share, this clone is medium-sized. The rearrangement links TRBV10-3 to TRBJ2-3; D gene ambiguous. CDR1 and CDR2 (germline): ENHRY, SYGVKD. V dropped 5 bases and J dropped 10 bases, with 22 bases sitting between them. The CDR3 loop spans 15 amino acids. The CDR3 DNA sequence: TGTGCCATCAGTAATCGAAACCTTCAAGTAGACGCGCAGTATTTT. The encoded protein is CAISNRNLQVDAQYF.

This clone was seen many times. With a much larger clone just one base away, this may be a read error. This CDR3 is missing its conserved last phenylalanine or tryptophan, likely due to a read error. The chain carries TRBV4-1 and TRBJ1-1; a possible D gene is TRBD1 (5 bases). CDR1 MGHRA and CDR2 YSYEKL come from the germline V gene. This CDR3 contains 15 residues. The ends were cut back, 4 bases at V and 0 bases at J, with 12 bases in the middle. The CDR3 here is CASSPQQTVNTEAFL. The DNA of the CDR3 is TGCGCCAGCAGCCCCCAACAGACAGTGAACACTGAAGCTTTCCTT.

This clone is medium-sized (0.01 to 0.1%) by share. V usage is TRBV7-9 and J usage is TRBJ2-7; the D gene is possibly TRBD2 (6 bases). This CDR3 contains 14 residues. V was pared by 1 base and J by 3 bases, with 10 bases between. The germline gives CDR1 SEHNR, CDR2 FQNEAQ (reference sequence). CDR3 amino acids: CASSLDGGLYEQYF. As DNA, the CDR3 is TGTGCCAGCAGCTTAGACGGGGGTCTCTACGAGCAGTACTTC.

The chain has TRBV7-9 and TRBJ2-1, with 10 bases aligning to TRBD2. V lost 5 bases and J lost 9; bases outside the gene matches: 10. The V gene's germline CDR1 is SEHNR and CDR2 FQNEAQ (reference sequence). The CDR3 runs to 15 residues. CDR3 DNA: TGTGCCAGCAGCCGGCTAGCGGGAGTTGGCACTGAGCAGTTCTTC. It translates to CASSRLAGVGTEQFF.

This clone is medium-sized. The rearrangement links TRBV5-1 to TRBJ2-7; the D gene could be TRBD1 or TRBD2 (5 bases each). The CDR3 has 15 residues. Germline CDR1 SGHRS, CDR2 YFSETQ. The V gene lost 4 bases and the J gene lost 3 bases, with 17 bases spanning the gap. The CDR3 loop is CASSQLKGRGYEQYF. CDR3 in DNA: TGCGCCAGCAGCCAACTAAAGGGGAGAGGCTACGAGCAGTACTTC.

This clone was recorded at least ten times. One end of the junction varies from germline; a read error may be responsible. V is TRBV11-3 and J is TRBJ2-1; no firm D call. Germline CDR1 is SGHNT and CDR2 is YENEEA. The CDR3 is 15 residues long. CDR3 sequence reads: CASSSTQDRPGEQSF. CDR3 bases: TGTGCCAGCAGCTCTACACAAGACCGGCCTGGCGAGCAGTCCTTC.